The source of this TCR beta chain is a study of beta chain features in type 1 diabetes. Turning to the study itself: Patients did not differ from healthy donors in age, gender or cell yield. General observations from the study: TCRB rearrangement may or may not be influenced by HLA type; here this remained unresolved. Type 1 diabetes patients had TCRB CDR3s that were shorter (moderately but significantly so) in all four CD4+ subsets. Type 1 diabetes patients had VDJ junctions that carried fewer insertions and more deletions.

Expressed TCRB transcripts were sequenced, since all the RNA that had been isolated was reverse transcribed. The method was immunoSEQ multiplex PCR; TCRdb's version includes in-frame clones alone and lacks a portion of them. The sample records around 600,000 clones, under 15% being singletons. Worth noting for this clone: The antigen remains unidentified.

Sequenced input: naive CD4+ T cells from blood. The TCR sequence derives from a man aged 25 to 45 with type 1 diabetes.

CDR3 amino acids: CASSDGTGIHNEQFF. CDR3 nucleotides: TGTGCCAGCAGTGACGGGACAGGGATACACAATGAGCAGTTCTTC. V is TRBV25-1 and J is TRBJ2-1; the match to TRBD1 covers 9 bases. Losses at the gene ends were 3 bases for V and 5 bases for J; bases not matched to a gene: 5. This CDR3 has 15 residues. Germline CDR1 reads MGHDK; CDR2 reads SYGVNS.